The next 18 T cell receptor beta chains were all read from a single sample in a study of cytomegalovirus exposure and HLA in healthy donors. PCR primers comprised 60 Vbeta and 13 Jbeta primers. Sequencing used immunoSEQ multiplex PCR; TCRdb keeps in-frame clones, though not all of them. This table holds over 120,000 clones, almost 85% found once. Sequences were obtained from PBMCs. Receptor source: a man aged 30 to 39 in good health and CMV-seropositive.

The sample holds one count of this clone. V usage is TRBV28 and J usage is TRBJ2-2; 7 nucleotides align to TRBD1. The V and J ends lost 6 bases and 0 bases, in that order; junction bases with no gene match: 7. Germline V gives CDR1 MDHEN, CDR2 SYDVKM. There are 16 residues in the CDR3. The CDR3 coding sequence is TGTGCCAGCAGGGGACACGGGACAGCGAACACCGGGGAGCTGTTTTTT. This codes for CASRGHGTANTGELFF.

The CDR3 sequence is CASSYSYGRAEGEQYF. The DNA of the CDR3 is TGTGCCAGCAGTTACTCGTATGGCCGGGCAGAGGGCGAGCAGTACTTC. The chain uses TRBV6-5 and TRBJ2-7, with D possibly being TRBD2 (5 bases). Between the trimmed V and J ends, which lost 0 bases and 6 bases, there was a span of 18 bases. The CDR3 runs to 16 residues. Germline CDR1 MNHEY, CDR2 SVGAGI.

The chain employs TRBV5-1 and TRBJ2-5; 9 bases are a match to TRBD2. The J call may be incorrect, as the DNA end agrees better with TRBJ2-7. There are 15 residues in the CDR3. Germline loops: CDR1 SGHRS, CDR2 YFSETQ. CDR3 sequence reads: CASSPPERGDYEQYF. The CDR3 region has the DNA TGCGCCAGCAGCCCTCCTGAGCGGGGGGACTACGAGCAGTACTTC.

The V and J genes are TRBV15 and TRBJ1-3; 8 bases map to TRBD1. The V gene end was trimmed by 2 bases and the J gene end by 4 bases; junction bases not matched to a gene: 1. CDR3 size: 14 residues. Looked up from germline, CDR1 is LNHNV and CDR2 is YYDKDF (reference sequence). CDR3 residues: CATSRQGAGNTIYF. CDR3 bases: TGTGCCACCAGCAGACAGGGGGCCGGAAACACCATATATTTT.

The CDR3: CASSSGTGAVEEQFF. CDR3 coding DNA: TGTGCCAGCAGCTCCGGGACAGGGGCGGTAGAGGAGCAGTTCTTC. The chain combines TRBV6-5 with TRBJ2-1, with TRBD1 identical over 10 bases. The germline gives CDR1 MNHEY, CDR2 SVGAGI. The CDR3 length is 15 residues. Unmatched junction bases numbered 12, after V lost 6 bases and J lost 10 bases.

Only a few counts were recorded for this clone. This chain links TRBV28 with TRBJ2-7; 8 nucleotides line up with TRBD2. The CDR3 has 15 amino acids. Germline trimming cut 3 bases from V and 3 bases from J; bases unmatched to any gene: 7. Germline lookup yields CDR1 MDHEN and CDR2 SYDVKM. Here the CDR3 reads CASSFSSGSLYEQYF. The DNA for the CDR3 is TGTGCCAGCAGTTTCTCCAGCGGGAGTCTCTACGAGCAGTACTTC.

This clone was counted a few times. The rearrangement uses TRBV18 and TRBJ2-5; 10 bases align to TRBD2. V lost 3 bases, J lost 5 bases, and 6 bases stayed unmatched. Germline V gives CDR1 KGHSH, CDR2 LQKENI. The CDR3 has 15 amino acids. This chain's CDR3 is CASSPPSGRLETQYF. The DNA for the CDR3 is TGTGCCAGCTCACCCCCTAGCGGGAGACTGGAGACCCAGTACTTC.

This chain joins TRBV10-3 and TRBJ1-3, with D uncertain. V was pared by 3 bases and J by 5 bases, with 5 bases between. This CDR3 contains 12 residues. Per the germline V gene, CDR1 is ENHRY and CDR2 is SYGVKD. Written as DNA, the CDR3 is TGTGCCATCAGTGATGGGCGAAACACCATATATTTT. It encodes CAISDGRNTIYF.

This chain links TRBV7-2 with TRBJ2-3; D not resolved. The CDR3 is made up of 12 amino acids. CDR1 is SGHTA and CDR2 is FQGNSA in the germline V gene. Trimming took off 2 bases at V and 9 bases at J, with 9 bases between the two ends. This chain's CDR3 is CASSLTLQTQYF. CDR3 DNA: TGTGCCAGCAGCTTAACTTTACAGACGCAGTATTTT.

The chain recombines TRBV5-5 with TRBJ2-5, with a possible D match to TRBD1 (6 bases). CDR3 length equals 13 residues. The V and J ends lost 4 bases and 2 bases respectively, with 9 bases between them. Germline V gene data show CDR1 as SGHKS and CDR2 as YYEKEE (reference sequence). The CDR3 DNA reads TGTGCCAGCAGCCTACAGGGACAAGAGACCCAGTACTTC. It yields the protein CASSLQGQETQYF.

The rearrangement uses TRBV28 and TRBJ2-5; TRBD2 might be the D (6 bases). Germline V gene data show CDR1 as MDHEN and CDR2 as SYDVKM. This CDR3 has 15 amino acids. V lost 6 bases and J 2 bases, leaving 16 bases between the germline ends. The CDR3 loop is CASSVNSAGQETQYF. As DNA, the CDR3 is TGTGCCAGCAGCGTCAACTCCGCGGGGCAAGAGACCCAGTACTTC.

The V gene is TRBV5-4, the J gene TRBJ2-5; TRBD1 matches 12 bases. The CDR3 has 17 amino acids. The V gene's germline CDR1 is SGHNT and CDR2 YYREEE (reference sequence). Trimming removed 4 bases from V and 9 bases from J; junction bases left unmatched: 16. CDR3 in amino acids: CASSVWDRGRQGEAQYF. CDR3 nucleotides: TGTGCCAGCAGCGTGTGGGACAGGGGGCGCCAAGGGGAGGCCCAGTACTTC.

V and J are TRBV4-1 and TRBJ2-1; 9 positions match TRBD2. The CDR3 loop spans 17 amino acids. Germline V gives CDR1 MGHRA, CDR2 YSYEKL. V was clipped by 1 base and J by 8 bases; unmatched bases: 12. Written as DNA, the CDR3 is TGCGCCAGCAGCCAAGGGCACGGCGGGGGGGCGTGGGATGAGCAGTTCTTC. Its protein product is CASSQGHGGGAWDEQFF.

The chain combines TRBV21-1 with TRBJ2-7; the listed D gene, TRBD2, was not tested against the DNA. TRBV21-1 is classified as a pseudogene. The CDR3 runs 16 residues. The CDR3 coding sequence is TGTGCCAGCGCCCTGCACGGACTAGCGGAATTCTACGAGCAGTACTTC. It specifies CASALHGLAEFYEQYF.

The V and J genes are TRBV30 and TRBJ1-5, with a weak D call TRBD1 (5 bases). This CDR3 is built from 13 residues. With 0 bases removed from V and 7 bases from J, the gap between germline ends came to 10 bases. CDR1 is GTSNPN, CDR2 SVGIG, per germline (reference sequence). The CDR3 nucleotides read TGTGCCTGGAGTGTAGGGGTGAGGCAGCCCCAGCATTTT. Translation: CAWSVGVRQPQHF.

V is TRBV29-1 and J is TRBJ2-1; 14 nucleotides align to TRBD2. With 5 bases clipped from V and 5 bases from J, the junction kept 5 bases outside the gene matches. Germline V gene lookup returns CDR1 SQVTM and CDR2 ANQGSEA. CDR3 size: 15 residues. The CDR3 bases are TGCAGCGTTCCCGGGACTAGCGGGGGTAACAATGAGCAGTTCTTC. This sequence encodes CSVPGTSGGNNEQFF.

This chain uses TRBV9 with TRBJ2-1; TRBD1 matches at 8 bases. Germline V gene data show CDR1 as SGDLS and CDR2 as YYNGEE. Trimming cost V 4 bases and J 9 bases; bases outside gene matches: 9. The CDR3 length is 14 residues. This chain's CDR3 is CASSPRDRRGEQFF. The CDR3 DNA reads TGTGCCAGCAGCCCCCGGGACAGGCGAGGTGAGCAGTTCTTC.

This chain uses TRBV11-3 with TRBJ2-3, with D maybe TRBD1 (5 bases). CDR3 length: 14 residues. Germline CDR1 SGHNT, CDR2 YENEEA. Trimming pared 5 bases from V and 2 bases from J, leaving 11 bases between. The CDR3 reads CASSHRKATDTQYF. In nucleotides, the CDR3 is TGTGCCAGCAGCCACAGGAAGGCCACAGATACGCAGTATTTT.